These 26 T cell receptor beta chains were sequenced from one sample in a study of cytotoxic CD8 clonotypes in ibrutinib-treated CLL. Measured with immunoSEQ multiplex PCR; TCRdb has only the in-frame clones, and not every one. The data show some 80,000 clones, roughly 80% seen once. The sequences come from PBMCs, collected after 12 months of ibrutinib treatment. The source of these receptors is a human donor with chronic lymphocytic leukemia.

In this sample, this clone turned up once. V is TRBV11-2 and J is TRBJ2-5, with a tentative D call TRBD2 (5 bases). The V gene's germline CDR1 is SGHAT and CDR2 FQNNGV. V was trimmed by 4 bases and J by 5 bases, leaving 11 bases between them. The CDR3 length is 13 residues. The CDR3 is CASSSDRRETQYF. The CDR3 DNA follows: TGTGCCAGCAGCTCCGACCGGAGGGAGACCCAGTACTTC.

The chain is built from TRBV6-6 and TRBJ2-1; D perhaps matches TRBD2 (6 bases). This CDR3 comprises 14 residues. Germline-derived CDR1 and CDR2 are MNHNY and SVGAGI (reference sequence). V was trimmed by 6 bases and J by 7 bases, leaving 16 bases between them. The chain's CDR3 is CASRGLPAGNEQFF. CDR3 in DNA: TGTGCCAGCAGGGGCTTACCCGCGGGGAATGAGCAGTTCTTC.

The chain couples TRBV11-1 to TRBJ1-2; 8 bases match TRBD1. Germline V lookup: CDR1 SGHAT, CDR2 FQDESV (reference sequence). This CDR3 contains 15 residues. Trimming removed 5 bases from V and 4 bases from J; junction bases left unmatched: 9. CDR3 nucleotide sequence: TGTGCCAGCAGCACCGAGGGACAGGCGGGCTATGGCTACACCTTC. Its translation: CASSTEGQAGYGYTF.

This clone is a singleton in its sample. The gene calls are TRBV9 and TRBJ2-1; 8 nucleotides line up with TRBD1. Germline V gene sequence: CDR1 SGDLS, CDR2 YYNGEE. J lost 12 bases, V lost 2 bases, and 7 bases had no gene match. The CDR3 covers 13 residues. The CDR3 region has the DNA TGTGCCAGCAGCGTCAACGCCGGGACAGGGCAGTTCTTC. This codes for CASSVNAGTGQFF.

The chain joins TRBV6-5 to TRBJ2-1; 7 nucleotides align to TRBD2. Germline lookup yields CDR1 MNHEY and CDR2 SVGAGI. The CDR3 is made up of 15 amino acids. The junction had 8 bases not matched to a gene; V was cut back by 5 bases and J by 4 bases. CDR3 region: CASSTQRGGYNEQFF. The CDR3, as DNA: TGTGCCAGCAGTACCCAGCGGGGTGGTTACAATGAGCAGTTCTTC.

The chain recombines TRBV4-3 with TRBJ1-2; D gene uncertain. This CDR3 region has 13 residues. V was pared by 1 base and J by 3 bases, with 6 bases between. The V gene's germline CDR1 is LGHNA and CDR2 YSLEER. The CDR3 sequence is CASSQVAYYGYTF. The CDR3 coding sequence is TGCGCCAGCAGCCAAGTCGCATACTATGGCTACACCTTC.

This chain connects TRBV10-2 to TRBJ1-1; D is unresolved. The V and J ends lost 3 bases and 6 bases respectively, with 17 bases between them. Germline CDR1 is WSHSY and CDR2 is SAAADI. CDR3 length: 15 amino acids. The CDR3 loop reads CASSDQAVKFSEAFF. The CDR3 DNA reads as TGCGCCAGCAGTGATCAGGCCGTAAAATTCTCTGAAGCTTTCTTT.

This clone was observed once. The chain has TRBV28 and TRBJ1-4, with TRBD1 identical over 7 bases. The CDR3 loop spans 13 amino acids. V trimming: 7 bases; J trimming: 7 bases; junction bases outside the gene matches: 6. Germline CDR1 reads MDHEN; CDR2 reads SYDVKM. For the CDR3, the DNA is TGTGCCAGCATGGGACAGCTGTTTGAAAAACTGTTTTTT. Protein sequence: CASMGQLFEKLFF.

The rearrangement uses TRBV7-3 and TRBJ2-7; 8 nucleotides line up with TRBD1. Germline loops: CDR1 SGHTA, CDR2 FQGTGA. Germline trimming cut 5 bases from V and 7 bases from J; bases unmatched to any gene: 7. CDR3 length equals 13 residues. The chain's CDR3 is CASSRTGMGEQYF. CDR3 DNA sequence: TGTGCCAGCAGCCGGACAGGGATGGGAGAGCAGTACTTC.

This chain uses TRBV6-1 with TRBJ1-6; unclear D gene. The CDR3 consists of 15 residues. V shed 6 bases and J shed 8 bases, with 17 bases lying between them. Germline loops: CDR1 MNHNS, CDR2 SASEGT. CDR3 bases: TGTGCCAGCAGGGCCATGCGGCGGTCCGATTCACCCCTCCACTTT. This sequence encodes CASRAMRRSDSPLHF.

This chain links TRBV7-9 with TRBJ2-1; 10 bases line up with TRBD2. The CDR3 loop spans 16 amino acids. The germline V gene has CDR1 SEHNR and CDR2 FQNEAQ (reference sequence). The V and J ends lost 8 bases and 6 bases, in that order; junction bases with no gene match: 13. The CDR3 reads CASLKTAGGLGNEQFF. The CDR3 DNA reads TGTGCCAGCCTTAAAACAGCGGGAGGGCTTGGCAATGAGCAGTTCTTC.

The CDR3 nucleotides read TGTGCCAGCAGCTTAGGGGCCGCCTCCAGTGAAGCTTTCTTT. Translation gives CASSLGAASSEAFF. This rearrangement joins TRBV7-9 to TRBJ1-1; no definite D call. CDR3 size: 14 residues. Germline V gene lookup returns CDR1 SEHNR and CDR2 FQNEAQ (reference sequence). V lost 1 base and J lost 7, with 13 bases in between. The full variable domain, its missing parts supplied by reference TRBV7-9 and TRBJ1-1, is DTGVSQNPRHKITKRGQNVTFRCDPISEHNRLYWYRQTLGQGPEFLTYFQNEAQLEKSRLLSDRFSAERPKGSFSTLEIQRTEQGDSAMYLCASSLGAASSEAFFGQGTRLTVV.

This sequence joins TRBV5-6 and TRBJ1-2, with a tentative D call TRBD1 (6 bases). The germline V and J ends were trimmed by 3 bases and 0 bases, with 12 bases remaining between them. This CDR3 spans 15 amino acids. Germline values: CDR1 SGHDT, CDR2 YYEEEE. The CDR3 spells CASSSRDTPNYGYTF. CDR3 in DNA: TGTGCCAGCAGCTCCCGGGACACCCCTAACTATGGCTACACCTTC.

The chain joins TRBV30 to TRBJ2-3, with 7 positions matching TRBD1. The CDR3 contains 13 residues. V was clipped by 5 bases and J by 10 bases; unmatched bases: 12. Germline CDR1 reads GTSNPN; CDR2 reads SVGIG (reference sequence). CDR3 bases: TGTGCCTGGGTTGGGGGACAGTATTTGGCGCAGTATTTT. Translating gives CAWVGGQYLAQYF.

The gene calls are TRBV7-6 and TRBJ2-7, with TRBD1 as a possible D gene (5 bases). The CDR3 is 13 amino acids. CDR1 is SGHVS, CDR2 FNYEAQ, per germline. Trimming shortened V by 3 bases and J by 6 bases, and 12 bases separated the two germline ends. CDR3 sequence: CASSLSGLGEQYF. The CDR3 DNA sequence: TGTGCCAGCAGCTTGTCAGGGTTGGGCGAGCAGTACTTC.

The CDR3 bases are TGTGCCAGCCGCCGGGACGGCACCTACGAGCAGTACTTC. This encodes CASRRDGTYEQYF. The gene calls are TRBV18 and TRBJ2-7; D may correspond to TRBD1 or TRBD2 (5 bases each). Trimming removed 8 bases from V and 2 bases from J, with 13 bases in between. CDR3 length: 13 residues. Germline V CDR1 and CDR2: KGHSH, LQKENI.

The genes are TRBV10-3 and TRBJ2-1; D gene uncertain. CDR3 length: 12 amino acids. Germline V gene data show CDR1 as ENHRY and CDR2 as SYGVKD. With 3 bases removed from V and 7 bases from J, the gap between germline ends came to 7 bases. The CDR3 bases are TGTGCCATCAGTGATGGGGTAAATGAGCAGTTCTTC. It yields the protein CAISDGVNEQFF.

This sequence joins TRBV27 and TRBJ2-1; a weak D match, TRBD1 (6 bases). In germline, CDR1 is MNHEY, CDR2 SMNVEV (reference sequence). V lost 4 bases and J 5 bases, leaving 12 bases between the germline ends. There are 14 residues in the CDR3. CDR3 in amino acids: CASSSGDMDNEQFF. CDR3 DNA: TGTGCCAGCAGTTCCGGGGACATGGACAATGAGCAGTTCTTC.

The V gene is TRBV19, the J gene TRBJ1-1, with D possibly TRBD1 on 6 matching bases. The CDR3 length is 14 residues. Germline CDR1 and CDR2: LNHDA and SQIVND (reference sequence). V lost 9 bases and J lost 1, with 15 bases in between. CDR3 in amino acids: CASSVLGANTEAFF. The CDR3 coding sequence is TGTGCCAGCTCCGTGTTGGGGGCGAACACTGAAGCTTTCTTT.

The V call is TRBV10-3, the J call TRBJ1-5; D is unresolved. V was cut by 7 bases and J by 6 bases, with 13 bases left in between. The CDR3 runs 13 residues. Looked up from germline, CDR1 is ENHRY and CDR2 is SYGVKD. CDR3 in amino acids: CAITAGPSQPQHF. The DNA for the CDR3 is TGTGCCATCACCGCGGGCCCCAGTCAGCCCCAGCATTTT.

CDR3 amino acids: CAISEGTGGGSEQYF. The CDR3 nucleotides read TGTGCCATCAGTGAAGGGACAGGGGGAGGGTCCGAGCAGTACTTC. The gene calls are TRBV10-3 and TRBJ2-7, with TRBD1 identical over 11 bases. V dropped 3 bases and J dropped 6; count of bases not matched to a gene: 7. CDR1 ENHRY and CDR2 SYGVKD come from the germline V gene. The CDR3 length is 15 residues.

The CDR3 loop is CAWRPGTAGNTIYF. CDR3 coding DNA: TGTGCCTGGAGACCCGGGACAGCTGGAAACACCATATATTTT. This sequence joins TRBV30 and TRBJ1-3; TRBD1 matches 7 bases. The CDR3 loop spans 14 amino acids. Germline assignment: CDR1 GTSNPN and CDR2 SVGIG (reference sequence). V trimming: 3 bases; J trimming: 2 bases; junction bases outside the gene matches: 4.

The chain employs TRBV2 and TRBJ2-3; D is uncertain. V was pared by 4 bases and J by 2 bases, with 13 bases between. Germline V gene data show CDR1 as SNHLY and CDR2 as FYNNEI. The CDR3 contains 15 residues. The CDR3 DNA follows: TGTGCCAGCAGTGTTGTGGGGATACCCACAGATACGCAGTATTTT. Its protein product is CASSVVGIPTDTQYF.

This rearrangement joins TRBV15 to TRBJ1-5; 7 nucleotides line up with TRBD1. Germline lookup yields CDR1 LNHNV and CDR2 YYDKDF (reference sequence). This CDR3 has 14 residues. Trimming cost V 3 bases and J 9 bases; bases outside gene matches: 8. The CDR3 spells CATSSPIGTAPQHF. The CDR3 nucleotides are TGTGCCACCAGCAGCCCAATCGGGACAGCGCCCCAGCATTTT.

The rearrangement uses TRBV5-1 and TRBJ2-1; TRBD1 agrees at 7 bases. This CDR3 comprises 15 residues. Trimming at V came to 1 base and at J to 4 bases, leaving 5 bases not matched to a gene. Per the germline V gene, CDR1 is SGHRS and CDR2 is YFSETQ. The CDR3 loop reads CASSLLGDRYNEQFF. As DNA, the CDR3 is TGCGCCAGCAGCTTGTTAGGGGACAGATACAATGAGCAGTTCTTC.

The chain employs TRBV5-4 and TRBJ2-5; 8 bases fit TRBD2. Unmatched junction bases numbered 6, after V lost 4 bases and J lost 4 bases. Germline V gives CDR1 SGHNT, CDR2 YYREEE (reference sequence). The CDR3 runs 14 residues. CDR3 amino acids: CASSHGGAVETQYF. DNA for the CDR3: TGTGCCAGCAGCCACGGGGGGGCCGTAGAGACCCAGTACTTC.